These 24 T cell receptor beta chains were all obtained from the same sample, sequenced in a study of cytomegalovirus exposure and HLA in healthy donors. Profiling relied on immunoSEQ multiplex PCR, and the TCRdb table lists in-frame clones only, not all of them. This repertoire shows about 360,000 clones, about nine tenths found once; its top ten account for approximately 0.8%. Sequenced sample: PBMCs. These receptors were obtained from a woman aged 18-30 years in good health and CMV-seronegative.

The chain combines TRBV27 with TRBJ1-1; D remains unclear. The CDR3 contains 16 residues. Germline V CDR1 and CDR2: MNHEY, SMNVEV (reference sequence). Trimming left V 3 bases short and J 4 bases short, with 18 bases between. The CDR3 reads CASSFGGYGPATEAFF. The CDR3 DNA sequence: TGTGCCAGCAGTTTCGGAGGGTATGGCCCTGCCACTGAAGCTTTCTTT.

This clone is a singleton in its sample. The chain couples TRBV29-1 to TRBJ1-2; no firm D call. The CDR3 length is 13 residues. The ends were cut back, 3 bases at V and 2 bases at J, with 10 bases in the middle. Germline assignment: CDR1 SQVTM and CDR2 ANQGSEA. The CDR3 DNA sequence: TGCAGCGTTGATTCTGTCAGGAACTATGGCTACACCTTC. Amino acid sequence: CSVDSVRNYGYTF.

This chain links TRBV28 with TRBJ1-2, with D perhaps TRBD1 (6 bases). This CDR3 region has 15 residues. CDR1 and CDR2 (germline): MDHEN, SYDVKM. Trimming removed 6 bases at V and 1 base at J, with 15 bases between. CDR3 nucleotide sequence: TGTGCCAGCAGGCCCGCCGGGACACTTAACTATGGCTACACCTTC. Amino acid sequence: CASRPAGTLNYGYTF.

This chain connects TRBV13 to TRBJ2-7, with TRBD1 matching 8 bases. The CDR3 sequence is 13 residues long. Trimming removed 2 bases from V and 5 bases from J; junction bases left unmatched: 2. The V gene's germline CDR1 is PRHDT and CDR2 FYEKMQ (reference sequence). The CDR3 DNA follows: TGTGCCAGCAGCTTACGGACAGGGAACGAGCAGTACTTC. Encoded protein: CASSLRTGNEQYF.

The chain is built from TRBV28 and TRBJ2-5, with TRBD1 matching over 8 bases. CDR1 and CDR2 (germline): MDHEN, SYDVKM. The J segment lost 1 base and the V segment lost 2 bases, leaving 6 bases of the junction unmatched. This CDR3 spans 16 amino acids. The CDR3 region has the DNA TGTGCCAGCAGTTTAATACAGGGGGGCCTCCAAGAGACCCAGTACTTC. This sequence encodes CASSLIQGGLQETQYF.

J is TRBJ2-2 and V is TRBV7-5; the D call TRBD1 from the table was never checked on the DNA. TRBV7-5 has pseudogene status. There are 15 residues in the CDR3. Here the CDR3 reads CVHLPGTPNTGELFF. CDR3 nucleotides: TGTGTCCATCTACCTGGGACACCGAACACCGGGGAGCTGTTTTTT.

CDR3 nucleotides: TGTGCCACCAGCAAGCGCGGGGGGGCAGATACGCAGTATTTT. The encoded protein is CATSKRGGADTQYF. This rearrangement joins TRBV15 to TRBJ2-3; 9 bases agree with TRBD2. The CDR3 has 14 residues. Germline V CDR1 and CDR2: LNHNV, YYDKDF (reference sequence). The V gene end was trimmed by 4 bases and the J gene end by 4 bases; junction bases not matched to a gene: 3.

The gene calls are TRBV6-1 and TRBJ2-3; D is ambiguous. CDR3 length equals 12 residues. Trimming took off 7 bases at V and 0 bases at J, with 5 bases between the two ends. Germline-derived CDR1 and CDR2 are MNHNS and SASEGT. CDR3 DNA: TGTGCCAGCACAACTAGCACAGATACGCAGTATTTT. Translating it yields CASTTSTDTQYF.

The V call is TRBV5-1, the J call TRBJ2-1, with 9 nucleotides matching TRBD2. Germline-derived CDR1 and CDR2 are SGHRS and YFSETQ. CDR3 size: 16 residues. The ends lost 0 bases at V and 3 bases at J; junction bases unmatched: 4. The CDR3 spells CASSLVPTSGYNEQFF. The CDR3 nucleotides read TGCGCCAGCAGCTTGGTACCGACTAGCGGCTACAATGAGCAGTTCTTC.

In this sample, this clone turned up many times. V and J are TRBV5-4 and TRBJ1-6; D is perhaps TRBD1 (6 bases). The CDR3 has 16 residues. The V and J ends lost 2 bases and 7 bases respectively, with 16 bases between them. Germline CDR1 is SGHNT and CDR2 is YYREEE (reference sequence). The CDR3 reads CASSFGGLGGNSPLHF. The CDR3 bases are TGTGCCAGCAGCTTCGGGGGGCTGGGAGGGAATTCACCCCTCCACTTT.

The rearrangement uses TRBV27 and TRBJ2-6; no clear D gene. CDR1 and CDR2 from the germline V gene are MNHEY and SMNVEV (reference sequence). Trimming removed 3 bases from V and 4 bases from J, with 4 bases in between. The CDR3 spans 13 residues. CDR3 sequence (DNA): TGTGCCAGCAGTTTCTTCGGGGCCAACGTCCTGACTTTC. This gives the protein CASSFFGANVLTF.

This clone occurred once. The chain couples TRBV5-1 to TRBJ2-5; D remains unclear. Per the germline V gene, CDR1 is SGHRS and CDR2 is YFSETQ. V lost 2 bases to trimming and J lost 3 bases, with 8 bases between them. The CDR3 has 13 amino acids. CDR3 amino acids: CASSFQREETQYF. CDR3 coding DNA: TGCGCCAGCAGCTTTCAACGGGAAGAGACCCAGTACTTC.

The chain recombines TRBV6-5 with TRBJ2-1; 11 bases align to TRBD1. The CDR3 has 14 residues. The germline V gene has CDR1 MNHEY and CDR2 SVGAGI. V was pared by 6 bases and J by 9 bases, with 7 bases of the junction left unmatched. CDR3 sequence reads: CASSSDRGLGEQFF. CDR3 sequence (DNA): TGTGCCAGCAGCTCGGACAGGGGGCTTGGTGAGCAGTTCTTC.

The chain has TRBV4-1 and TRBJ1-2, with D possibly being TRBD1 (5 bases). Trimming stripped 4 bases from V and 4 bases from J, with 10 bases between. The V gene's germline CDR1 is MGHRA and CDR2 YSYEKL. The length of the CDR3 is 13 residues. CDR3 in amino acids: CASSPAGPYGYTF. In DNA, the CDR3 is TGCGCCAGCAGCCCCGCGGGACCCTATGGCTACACCTTC.

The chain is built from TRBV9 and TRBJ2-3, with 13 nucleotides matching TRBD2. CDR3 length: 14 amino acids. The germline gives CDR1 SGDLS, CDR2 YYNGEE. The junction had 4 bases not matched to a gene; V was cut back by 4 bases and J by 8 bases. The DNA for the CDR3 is TGTGCCAGCAGCCACAGACTAGCGGGAGGTACGCAGTATTTT. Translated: CASSHRLAGGTQYF.

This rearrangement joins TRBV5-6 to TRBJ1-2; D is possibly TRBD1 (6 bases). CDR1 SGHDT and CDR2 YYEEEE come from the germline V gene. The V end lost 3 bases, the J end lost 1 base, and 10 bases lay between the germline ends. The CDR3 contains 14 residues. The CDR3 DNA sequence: TGTGCCAGCAGCTCTCAGGGGATTAACTATGGCTACACCTTC. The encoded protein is CASSSQGINYGYTF.

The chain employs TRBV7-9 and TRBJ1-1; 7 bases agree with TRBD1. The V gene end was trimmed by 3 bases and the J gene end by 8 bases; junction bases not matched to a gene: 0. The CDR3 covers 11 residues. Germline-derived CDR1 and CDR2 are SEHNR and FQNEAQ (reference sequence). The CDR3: CASSLDREAFF. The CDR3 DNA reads TGTGCCAGCAGCTTGGACAGGGAAGCTTTCTTT.

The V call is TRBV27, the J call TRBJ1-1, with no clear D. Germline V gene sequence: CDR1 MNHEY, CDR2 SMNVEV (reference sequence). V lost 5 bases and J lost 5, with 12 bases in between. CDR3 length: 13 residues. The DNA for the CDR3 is TGTGCCAGCAGTGGGCAGGTCGGTACTGAAGCTTTCTTT. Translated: CASSGQVGTEAFF.

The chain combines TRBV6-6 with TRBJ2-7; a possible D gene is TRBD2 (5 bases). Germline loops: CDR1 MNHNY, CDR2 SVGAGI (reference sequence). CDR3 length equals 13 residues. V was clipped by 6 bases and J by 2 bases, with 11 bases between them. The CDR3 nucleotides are TGTGCCAGCAGCTCTTCCGGGACCTACGAGCAGTACTTC. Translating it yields CASSSSGTYEQYF.

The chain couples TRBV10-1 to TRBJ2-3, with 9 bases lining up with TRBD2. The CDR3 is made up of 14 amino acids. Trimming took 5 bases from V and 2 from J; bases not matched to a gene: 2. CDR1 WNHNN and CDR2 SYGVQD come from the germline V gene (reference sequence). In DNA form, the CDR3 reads TGCGCCAGCAGTCGACTAGCGGTCACAGATACGCAGTATTTT. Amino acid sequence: CASSRLAVTDTQYF.

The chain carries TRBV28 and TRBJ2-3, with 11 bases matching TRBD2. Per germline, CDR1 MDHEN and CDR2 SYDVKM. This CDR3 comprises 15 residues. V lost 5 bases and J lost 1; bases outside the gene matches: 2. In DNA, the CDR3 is TGTGCCAGCAGTGTAGCGGGAGGGGGCACAGATACGCAGTATTTT. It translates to CASSVAGGGTDTQYF.

The CDR3: CASSPRTGGGETQYF. In DNA form, the CDR3 reads TGTGCCAGCAGCCCTCGGACGGGGGGAGGAGAGACCCAGTACTTC. The chain has TRBV9 and TRBJ2-5; the match to TRBD2 covers 7 bases. The J segment lost 4 bases and the V segment lost 4 bases, leaving 10 bases of the junction unmatched. The CDR3 runs 15 residues. From germline, CDR1 is SGDLS and CDR2 YYNGEE.

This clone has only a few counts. As DNA, the CDR3 is TGTGCCAGCAGCCAGGGGGCGAGGGACTCACCCCTCCACTTT. It is translated as CASSQGARDSPLHF. V gene TRBV6-5 combines with J gene TRBJ1-6; 8 bases are shared with TRBD1. The CDR3 has 14 amino acids. Per germline, CDR1 MNHEY and CDR2 SVGAGI. J lost 10 bases, V lost 6 bases, and 8 bases had no gene match.

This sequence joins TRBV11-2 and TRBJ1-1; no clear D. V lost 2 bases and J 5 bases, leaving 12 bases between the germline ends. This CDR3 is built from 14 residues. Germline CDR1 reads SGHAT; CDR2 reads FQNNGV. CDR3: CASSLIGGRTEAFF. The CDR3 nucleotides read TGTGCCAGCAGCTTAATAGGCGGGCGTACTGAAGCTTTCTTT.